This TCR beta chain is drawn from a study of cytomegalovirus exposure and HLA in healthy donors. Across the study: Drawn from HLA-typed donors, 65 million to 100 million unique TCRs were held in an early data release. Study observations and caveats: Associated with cytomegalovirus, according to the listing, were around 170 TCR beta chains. Previous analysis showed most TCR beta V segments were productive about 87% or about 30% of the time.

Comments on this clone: Its antigen is still unknown.

60 Vbeta and 13 Jbeta primers were used in PCR. Assay used: immunoSEQ multiplex PCR; TCRdb lists only in-frame clones, some missing. Of roughly 120,000 clones detected, just under 75% appear once; the ten largest clones hold less than 5%. V dropped 3 bases and J dropped 2 bases, with 15 bases sitting between them. Per the germline V gene, CDR1 is MDHEN and CDR2 is SYDVKM. The CDR3 runs 16 residues. V usage is TRBV28 and J usage is TRBJ2-3; D is possibly TRBD1 (6 bases). The material sequenced was PBMCs. This receptor was taken from a man in his 60s in good health and CMV-seropositive. CDR3 nucleotides: TGTGCCAGCAGTTTGGTGCATGGGGGCTACACAGATACGCAGTATTTT. It yields the protein CASSLVHGGYTDTQYF.